The clone carrying this TCR beta chain was detected only a few times. Its target is unknown. V was clipped by 1 base and J by 5 bases, with 6 bases between them. Germline V CDR1 and CDR2: SNHLY, FYNNEI. CDR3 length equals 13 residues. The entirety of the isolated RNA underwent reverse transcription, so expressed TCRB transcripts were sequenced. TCRdb's table, derived via immunoSEQ multiplex PCR, lists solely in-frame clones and lacks some. This repertoire shows a few hundred thousand clones, about a fifth found once; its top ten account for about 0.028%. The sample belongs to a study of beta chain features in type 1 diabetes. Study-wide results and limits: Type 1 diabetes patients had TCRB CDR3s that were shorter (moderately but significantly so) in all four CD4+ subsets.

The sequenced material came from naive CD4+ T cells from blood. The J gene is TRBJ2-4, the V gene TRBV2; no firm D call. The receptor's source is a middle-aged woman with type 1 diabetes. CDR3 sequence reads: CASSEVRENIQYF. As DNA, the CDR3 is TGTGCCAGCAGTGAAGTAAGAGAAAACATTCAGTACTTC.